This TCR beta chain appears in the sequencing data of a study of T cell responses to AZD1222 COVID-19 vaccine. Study findings and constraints: Seropositivity was recorded at baseline in only 5 or 6 AZD1222 recipients. Targets within unmutated variant regions were reportedly found for nearly half of spike-specific TCRs.

The CDR3 covers 13 residues. Trimming removed 4 bases at V and 3 bases at J, with 9 bases between. From germline, CDR1 is SNHLY and CDR2 FYNNEI. Note on this clone: As yet, its antigen is unknown.

Pooling was applied to second doses at about 4 or about 12 weeks. Clones were read by immunoSEQ multiplex PCR, and TCRdb kept only the in-frame ones, dropping some. Of roughly 120,000 clones detected, around 89% appear once; the ten largest clones hold 7.1%. The TCR was taken from an adult who received the AZD1222 COVID-19 vaccine. V and J are TRBV2 and TRBJ1-2; D possibly corresponds to TRBD1 (6 bases). The starting material was peripheral blood, obtained 28 days after the second AZD1222 dose. CDR3: CASSGQGYYGYTF. Written as DNA, the CDR3 is TGTGCCAGCAGTGGTCAGGGGTACTATGGCTACACCTTC.